This entry concerns a single T cell receptor beta chain. These data originate in a study of blood T cell repertoires in COVID-19. Study-wide context: The study drew acute and convalescent COVID-19 samples from the United States, Italy and Spain. PBMCs, B-cell-depleted T cells, or T cells provided the cDNA or gDNA that made up the material.

In the study's own analysis: Reference gene primers were amplified, and this amplification served to estimate nucleated cell counts. The assay was immunoSEQ multiplex PCR, and TCRdb's table has in-frame clones only and misses some. Clone size and the V and J calls come from that table; the DNA yielded D and trimming. The sample lists over 130,000 clones; about 82% were seen once. CDR3 length equals 14 residues. V was pared by 6 bases and J by 3 bases, with 14 bases between. Germline loops: CDR1 MDHEN, CDR2 SYDVKM. The sequence came from a woman of 80 years or more with active or convalescent COVID-19. The V and J genes are TRBV28 and TRBJ1-1; TRBD1 might be the D (6 bases). Sequencing used peripheral blood. CDR3 protein: CASRSPTGYTEAFF. The CDR3 bases are TGTGCCAGCAGGTCTCCAACAGGGTACACTGAAGCTTTCTTT.